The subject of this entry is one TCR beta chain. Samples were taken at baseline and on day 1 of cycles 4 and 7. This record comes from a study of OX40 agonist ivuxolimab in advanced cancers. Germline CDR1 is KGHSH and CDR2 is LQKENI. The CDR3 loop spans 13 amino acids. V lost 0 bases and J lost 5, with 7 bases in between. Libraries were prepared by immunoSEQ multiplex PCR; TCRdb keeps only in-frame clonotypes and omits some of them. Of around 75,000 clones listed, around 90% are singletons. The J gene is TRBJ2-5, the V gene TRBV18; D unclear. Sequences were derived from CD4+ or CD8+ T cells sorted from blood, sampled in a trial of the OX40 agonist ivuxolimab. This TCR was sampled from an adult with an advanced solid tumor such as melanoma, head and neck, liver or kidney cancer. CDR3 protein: CASSPPARETQYF. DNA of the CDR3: TGTGCCAGCTCACCACCGGCCCGGGAGACCCAGTACTTC.